The sequence of this T cell receptor (beta chain) was determined in a study of OX40 agonist ivuxolimab in advanced cancers. Study-level information: Patients were dosed with the agonistic anti-OX40 (CD134) antibody ivuxolimab. Findings and limits, study-wide: Partial responders dosed at 0.1-3.0 mg/kg displayed clonal expansion ranking among the lowest.

Patients were ineligible given autoimmune disease history or systemic immunosuppression. Peripheral blood came from all dose cohorts at three timepoints. The assay was immunoSEQ multiplex PCR, and TCRdb's table has in-frame clones only and misses some. This table has 44,000 or so clones, approximately 91% appearing once. CDR1 is LNHDA and CDR2 is SQIVND in the germline V gene (reference sequence). The germline V and J ends were trimmed by 6 bases and 1 base, with 7 bases remaining between them. This CDR3 has 13 residues. Notes on this clone: Its specificity is not known.

The specimen was CD4+ or CD8+ T cells sorted from blood, collected in a trial of the OX40 agonist ivuxolimab. This TCR came from an adult with an advanced solid tumor such as melanoma, head and neck, liver or kidney cancer. The chain joins TRBV19 to TRBJ2-1, with D perhaps given as TRBD1 or TRBD2 (5 bases each). The CDR3: CASRWGSYNEQFF. CDR3 nucleotide sequence: TGTGCCAGTAGGTGGGGGTCCTACAATGAGCAGTTCTTC. Combining the CDR3 with reference TRBV19 and TRBJ2-1 gives the whole variable domain DGGITQSPKYLFRKEGQNVTLSCEQNLNHDAMYWYRQDPGQGLRLIYYSQIVNDFQKGDIAEGYSVSREKKESFPLTVTSAQKNPTAFYLCASRWGSYNEQFFGPGTRLTVL.